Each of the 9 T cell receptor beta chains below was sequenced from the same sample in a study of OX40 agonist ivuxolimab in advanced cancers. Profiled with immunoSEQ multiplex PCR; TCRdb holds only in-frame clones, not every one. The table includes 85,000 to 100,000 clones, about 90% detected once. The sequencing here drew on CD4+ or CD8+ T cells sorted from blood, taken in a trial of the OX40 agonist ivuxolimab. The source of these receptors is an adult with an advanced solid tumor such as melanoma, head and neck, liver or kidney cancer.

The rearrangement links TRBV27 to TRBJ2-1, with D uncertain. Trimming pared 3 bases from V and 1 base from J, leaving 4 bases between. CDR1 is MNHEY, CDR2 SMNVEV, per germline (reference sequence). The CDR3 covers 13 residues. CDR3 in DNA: TGTGCCAGCAGTTTCTATTCCTACAATGAGCAGTTCTTC. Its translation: CASSFYSYNEQFF.

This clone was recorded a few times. This CDR3 is CASSPLMNTEAFF. CDR3 in DNA: TGTGCCAGCAGTCCTTTAATGAACACTGAAGCTTTCTTT. V gene TRBV6-1 combines with J gene TRBJ1-1, with no clear D. The CDR3 length is 13 residues. The germline V gene has CDR1 MNHNS and CDR2 SASEGT. V lost 5 bases and J 0 bases, leaving 7 bases between the germline ends.

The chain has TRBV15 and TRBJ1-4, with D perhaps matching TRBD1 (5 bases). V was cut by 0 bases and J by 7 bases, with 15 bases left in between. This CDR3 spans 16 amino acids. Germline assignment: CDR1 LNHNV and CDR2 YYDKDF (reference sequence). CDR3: CATSRDRGQGREKLFF. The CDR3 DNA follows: TGTGCCACCAGCAGAGATCGAGGGCAGGGTCGTGAAAAACTGTTTTTT.

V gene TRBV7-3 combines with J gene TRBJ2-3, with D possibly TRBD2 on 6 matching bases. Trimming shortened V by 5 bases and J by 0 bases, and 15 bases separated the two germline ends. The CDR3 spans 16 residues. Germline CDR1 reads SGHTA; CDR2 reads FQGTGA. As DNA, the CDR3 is TGTGCCAGCAGCCCTGTCTTGGGGGGTAGCACAGATACGCAGTATTTT. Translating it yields CASSPVLGGSTDTQYF.

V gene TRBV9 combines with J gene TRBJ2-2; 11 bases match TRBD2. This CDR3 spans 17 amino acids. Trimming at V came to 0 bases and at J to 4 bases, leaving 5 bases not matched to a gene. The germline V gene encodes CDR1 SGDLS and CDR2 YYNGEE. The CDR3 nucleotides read TGTGCCAGCAGCGTAGAACCTAGCGGGAGGAGCACCGGGGAGCTGTTTTTT. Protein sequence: CASSVEPSGRSTGELFF.

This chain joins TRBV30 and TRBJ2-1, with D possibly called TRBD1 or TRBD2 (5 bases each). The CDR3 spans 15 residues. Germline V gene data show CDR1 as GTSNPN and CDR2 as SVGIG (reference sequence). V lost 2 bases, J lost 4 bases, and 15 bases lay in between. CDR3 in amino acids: CAWSIQGTAYNEQFF. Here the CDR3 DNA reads TGTGCCTGGAGTATTCAAGGGACGGCGTACAATGAGCAGTTCTTC. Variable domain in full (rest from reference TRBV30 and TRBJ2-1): SQTIHQWPATLVQPVGSPLSLECTVEGTSNPNLYWYRQAAGRGLQLLFYSVGIGQISSEVPQNLSASRPQDRQFILSSKKLLLSDSGFYLCAWSIQGTAYNEQFFGPGTRLTVL.

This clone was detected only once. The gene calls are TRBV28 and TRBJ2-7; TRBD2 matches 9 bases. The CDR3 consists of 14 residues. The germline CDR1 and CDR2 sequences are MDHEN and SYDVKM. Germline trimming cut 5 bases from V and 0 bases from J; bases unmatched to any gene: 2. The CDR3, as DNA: TGTGCCAGCAGTCTAGCGGGACCCTCCTACGAGCAGTACTTC. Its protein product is CASSLAGPSYEQYF.

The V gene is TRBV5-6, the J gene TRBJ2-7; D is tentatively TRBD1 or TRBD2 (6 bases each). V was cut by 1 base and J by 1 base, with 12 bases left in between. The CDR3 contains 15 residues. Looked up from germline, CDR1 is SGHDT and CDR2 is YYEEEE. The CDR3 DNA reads TGTGCCAGCAGCTTGATGCGGGACATTTCCTACGAGCAGTACTTC. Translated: CASSLMRDISYEQYF.

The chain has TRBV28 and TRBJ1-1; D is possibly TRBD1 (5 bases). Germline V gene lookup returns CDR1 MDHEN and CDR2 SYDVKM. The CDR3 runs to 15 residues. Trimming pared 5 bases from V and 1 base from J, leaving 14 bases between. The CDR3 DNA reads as TGTGCCAGCAGTACAGCGGGACGGCAGAACACTGAAGCTTTCTTT. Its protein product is CASSTAGRQNTEAFF. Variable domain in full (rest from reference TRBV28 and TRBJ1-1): DVKVTQSSRYLVKRTGEKVFLECVQDMDHENMFWYRQDPGLGLRLIYFSYDVKMKEKGDIPEGYSVSREKKERFSLILESASTNQTSMYLCASSTAGRQNTEAFFGQGTRLTVV.